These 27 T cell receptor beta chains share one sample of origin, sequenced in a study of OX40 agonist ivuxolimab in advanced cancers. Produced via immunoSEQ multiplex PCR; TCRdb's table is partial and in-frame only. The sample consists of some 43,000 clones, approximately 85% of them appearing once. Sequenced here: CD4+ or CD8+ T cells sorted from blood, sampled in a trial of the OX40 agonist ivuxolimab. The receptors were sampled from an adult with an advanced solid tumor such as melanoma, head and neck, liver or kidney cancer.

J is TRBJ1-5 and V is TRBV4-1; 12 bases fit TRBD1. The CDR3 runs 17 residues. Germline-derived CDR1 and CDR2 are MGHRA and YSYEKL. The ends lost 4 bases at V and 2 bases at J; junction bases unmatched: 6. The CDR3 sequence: CASSPGTGGGGNQPQHF. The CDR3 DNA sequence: TGCGCCAGCAGCCCGGGGACAGGGGGCGGGGGCAATCAGCCCCAGCATTTT.

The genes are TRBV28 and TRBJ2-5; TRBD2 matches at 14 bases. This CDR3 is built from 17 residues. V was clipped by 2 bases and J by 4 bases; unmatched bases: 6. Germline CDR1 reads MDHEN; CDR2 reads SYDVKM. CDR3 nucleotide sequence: TGTGCCAGCAGTTTAATCGGGACTAGCGGGAGTTTAGAGACCCAGTACTTC. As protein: CASSLIGTSGSLETQYF. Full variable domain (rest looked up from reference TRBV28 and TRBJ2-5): DVKVTQSSRYLVKRTGEKVFLECVQDMDHENMFWYRQDPGLGLRLIYFSYDVKMKEKGDIPEGYSVSREKKERFSLILESASTNQTSMYLCASSLIGTSGSLETQYFGPGTRLLVL.

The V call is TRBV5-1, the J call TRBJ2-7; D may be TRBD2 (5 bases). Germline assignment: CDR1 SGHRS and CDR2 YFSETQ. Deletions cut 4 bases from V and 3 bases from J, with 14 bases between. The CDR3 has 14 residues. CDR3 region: CASSPNGDFYEQYF. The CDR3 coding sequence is TGCGCCAGCAGCCCGAACGGGGATTTCTACGAGCAGTACTTC. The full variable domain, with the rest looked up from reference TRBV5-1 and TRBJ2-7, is KAGVTQTPRYLIKTRGQQVTLSCSPISGHRSVSWYQQTPGQGLQFLFEYFSETQRNKGNFPGRFSGRQFSNSRSEMNVSTLELGDSALYLCASSPNGDFYEQYFGPGTRLTVT.

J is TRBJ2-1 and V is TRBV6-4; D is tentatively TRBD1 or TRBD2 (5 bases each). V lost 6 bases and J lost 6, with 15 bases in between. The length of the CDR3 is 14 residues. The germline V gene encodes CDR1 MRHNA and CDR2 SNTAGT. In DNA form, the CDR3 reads TGTGCCAGCAGCCCCGGAGTTGGGGGCAATGAGCAGTTCTTC. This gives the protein CASSPGVGGNEQFF.

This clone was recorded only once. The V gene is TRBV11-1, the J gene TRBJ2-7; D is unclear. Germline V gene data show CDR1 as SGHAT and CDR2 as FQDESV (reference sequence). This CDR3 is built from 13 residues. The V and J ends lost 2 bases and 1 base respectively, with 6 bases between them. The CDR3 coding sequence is TGTGCCAGCAGCTTACCGTCATCCTACGAGCAGTACTTC. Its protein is CASSLPSSYEQYF.

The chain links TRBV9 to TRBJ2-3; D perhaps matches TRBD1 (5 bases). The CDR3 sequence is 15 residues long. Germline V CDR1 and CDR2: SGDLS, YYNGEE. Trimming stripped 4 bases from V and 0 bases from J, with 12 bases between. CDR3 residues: CASSPTTVSTDTQYF. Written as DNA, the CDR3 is TGTGCCAGCAGCCCGACGACAGTGAGCACAGATACGCAGTATTTT.

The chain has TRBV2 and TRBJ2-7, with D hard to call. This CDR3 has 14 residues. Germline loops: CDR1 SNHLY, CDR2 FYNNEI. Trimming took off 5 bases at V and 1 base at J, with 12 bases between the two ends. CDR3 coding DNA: TGTGCCAGCAGTCGACAAGGCCCATCCTACGAGCAGTACTTC. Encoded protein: CASSRQGPSYEQYF.

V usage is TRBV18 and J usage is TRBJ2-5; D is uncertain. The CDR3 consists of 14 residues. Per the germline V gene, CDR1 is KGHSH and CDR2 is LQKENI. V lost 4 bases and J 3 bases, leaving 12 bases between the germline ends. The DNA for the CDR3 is TGTGCCAGCTCACTCAGCAAGGGAAAAGAGACCCAGTACTTC. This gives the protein CASSLSKGKETQYF.

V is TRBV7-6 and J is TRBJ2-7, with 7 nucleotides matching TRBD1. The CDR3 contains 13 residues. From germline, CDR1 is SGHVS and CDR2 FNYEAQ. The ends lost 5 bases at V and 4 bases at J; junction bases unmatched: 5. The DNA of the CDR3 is TGTGCCAGCAGCCGGGACAGTGGTTACGAGCAGTACTTC. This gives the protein CASSRDSGYEQYF.

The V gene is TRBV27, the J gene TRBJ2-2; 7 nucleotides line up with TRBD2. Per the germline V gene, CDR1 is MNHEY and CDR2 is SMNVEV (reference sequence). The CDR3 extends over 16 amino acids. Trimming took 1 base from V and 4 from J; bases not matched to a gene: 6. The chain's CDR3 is CASSLFVGGGTGELFF. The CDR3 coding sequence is TGTGCCAGCAGTTTATTCGTGGGGGGGGGCACCGGGGAGCTGTTTTTT.

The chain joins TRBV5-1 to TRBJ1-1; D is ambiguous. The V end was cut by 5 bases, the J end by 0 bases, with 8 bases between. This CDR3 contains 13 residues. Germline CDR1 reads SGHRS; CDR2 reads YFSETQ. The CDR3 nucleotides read TGCGCCAGCAGGTTTAGCATGAACACTGAAGCTTTCTTT. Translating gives CASRFSMNTEAFF.

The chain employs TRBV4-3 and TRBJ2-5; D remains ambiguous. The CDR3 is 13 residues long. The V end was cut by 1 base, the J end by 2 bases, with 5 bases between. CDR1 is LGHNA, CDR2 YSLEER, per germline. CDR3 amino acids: CASSQATQETQYF. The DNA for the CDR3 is TGCGCCAGCAGCCAAGCAACTCAAGAGACCCAGTACTTC.

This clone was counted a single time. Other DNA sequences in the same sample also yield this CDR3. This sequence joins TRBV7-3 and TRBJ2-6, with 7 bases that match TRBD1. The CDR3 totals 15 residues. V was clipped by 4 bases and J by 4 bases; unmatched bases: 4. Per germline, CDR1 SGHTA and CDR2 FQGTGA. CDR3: CASSSTGTGANVLTF. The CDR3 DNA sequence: TGTGCCAGCAGCTCGACAGGGACAGGGGCCAACGTCCTGACTTTC. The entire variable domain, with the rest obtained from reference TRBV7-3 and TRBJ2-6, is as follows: GAGVSQTPSNKVTEKGKYVELRCDPISGHTALYWYRQSLGQGPEFLIYFQGTGAADDSGLPNDRFFAVRPEGSVSTLKIQRTERGDSAVYLCASSSTGTGANVLTFGAGSRLTVL.

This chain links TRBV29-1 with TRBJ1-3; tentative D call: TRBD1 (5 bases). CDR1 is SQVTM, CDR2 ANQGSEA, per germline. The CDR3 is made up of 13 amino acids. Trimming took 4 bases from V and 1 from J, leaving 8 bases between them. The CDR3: CSVVGGSGNTIYF. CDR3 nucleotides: TGCAGCGTTGTGGGGGGGTCTGGAAACACCATATATTTT.

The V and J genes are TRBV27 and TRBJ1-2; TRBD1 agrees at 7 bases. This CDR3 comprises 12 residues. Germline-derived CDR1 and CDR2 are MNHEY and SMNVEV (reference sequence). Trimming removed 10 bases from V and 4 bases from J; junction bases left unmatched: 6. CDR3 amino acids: CATRGPTYGYTF. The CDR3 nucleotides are TGTGCCACTAGGGGGCCGACCTATGGCTACACCTTC.

In DNA form, the CDR3 reads TGTGCCAGCAAGAGTCCGGCCACTGGACAAGAGACCCAGTACTTC. Translating it yields CASKSPATGQETQYF. This sequence joins TRBV28 and TRBJ2-5; no clear D. V lost 7 bases and J lost 2, with 17 bases in between. The CDR3 loop spans 15 amino acids. CDR1 is MDHEN and CDR2 is SYDVKM in the germline V gene.

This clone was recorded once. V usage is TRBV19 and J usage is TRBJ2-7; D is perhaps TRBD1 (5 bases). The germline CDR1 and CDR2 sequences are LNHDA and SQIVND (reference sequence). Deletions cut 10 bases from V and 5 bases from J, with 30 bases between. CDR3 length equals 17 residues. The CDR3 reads CATRPRATGAAGDEQYF. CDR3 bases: TGTGCCACCCGACCCAGGGCGACTGGCGCAGCCGGTGACGAGCAGTACTTC.

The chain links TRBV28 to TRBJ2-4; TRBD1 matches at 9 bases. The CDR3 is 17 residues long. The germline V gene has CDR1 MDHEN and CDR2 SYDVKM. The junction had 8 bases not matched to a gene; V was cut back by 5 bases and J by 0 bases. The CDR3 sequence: CASSPYGQGLAKNIQYF. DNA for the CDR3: TGTGCCAGCAGTCCCTACGGACAGGGGCTAGCCAAAAACATTCAGTACTTC.

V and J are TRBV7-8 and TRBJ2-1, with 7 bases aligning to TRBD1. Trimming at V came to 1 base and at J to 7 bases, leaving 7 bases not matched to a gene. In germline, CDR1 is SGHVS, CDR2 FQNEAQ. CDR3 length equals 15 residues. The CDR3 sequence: CASSLVRQGVNEQFF. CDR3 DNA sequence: TGTGCCAGCAGCTTAGTGAGACAGGGCGTGAATGAGCAGTTCTTC. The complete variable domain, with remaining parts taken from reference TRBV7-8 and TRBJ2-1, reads GAGVSQSPRYKVAKRGQDVALRCDPISGHVSLFWYQQALGQGPEFLTYFQNEAQLDKSGLPSDRFFAERPEGSVSTLKIQRTQQEDSAVYLCASSLVRQGVNEQFFGPGTRLTVL.

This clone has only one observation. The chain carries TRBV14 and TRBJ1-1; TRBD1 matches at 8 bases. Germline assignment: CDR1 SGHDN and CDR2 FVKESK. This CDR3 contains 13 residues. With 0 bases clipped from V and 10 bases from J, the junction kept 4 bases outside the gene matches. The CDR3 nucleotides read TGTGCCAGCAGCCAAGATTGGACAGGGACAGCTTTCTTT. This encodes CASSQDWTGTAFF.

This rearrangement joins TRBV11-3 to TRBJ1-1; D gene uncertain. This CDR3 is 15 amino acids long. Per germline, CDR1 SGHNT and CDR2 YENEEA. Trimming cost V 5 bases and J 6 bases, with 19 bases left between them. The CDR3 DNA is TGTGCCAGCAGCCCACGGGCCCTAGGAACCTCTGAAGCTTTCTTT. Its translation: CASSPRALGTSEAFF.

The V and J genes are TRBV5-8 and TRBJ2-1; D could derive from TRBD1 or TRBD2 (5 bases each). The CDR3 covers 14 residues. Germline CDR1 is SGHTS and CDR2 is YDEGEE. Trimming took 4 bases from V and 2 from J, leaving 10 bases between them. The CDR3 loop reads CASSAGTAYNEQFF. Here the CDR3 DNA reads TGTGCCAGCAGCGCCGGGACGGCCTACAATGAGCAGTTCTTC.

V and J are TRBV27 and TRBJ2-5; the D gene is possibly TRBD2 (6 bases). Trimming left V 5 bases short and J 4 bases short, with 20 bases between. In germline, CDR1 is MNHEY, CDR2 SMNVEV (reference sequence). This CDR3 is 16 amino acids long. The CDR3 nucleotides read TGTGCCAGCAGTCCCGAGCGGAGCCGGAGGGGAGAGACCCAGTACTTC. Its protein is CASSPERSRRGETQYF.

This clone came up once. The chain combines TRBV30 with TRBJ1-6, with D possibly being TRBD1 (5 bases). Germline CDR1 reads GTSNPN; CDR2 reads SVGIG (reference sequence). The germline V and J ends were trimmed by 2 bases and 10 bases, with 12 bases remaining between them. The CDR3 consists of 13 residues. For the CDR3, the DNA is TGTGCCTGGAGTAGGCAGGGCGGCTCACCCCTCCACTTT. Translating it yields CAWSRQGGSPLHF.

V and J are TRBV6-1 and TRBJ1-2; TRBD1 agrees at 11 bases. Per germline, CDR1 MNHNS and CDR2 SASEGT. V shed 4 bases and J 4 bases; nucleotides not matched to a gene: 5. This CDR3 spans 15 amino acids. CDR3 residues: CASSGGQGVGYGYTF. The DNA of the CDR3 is TGTGCCAGCAGTGGGGGACAGGGGGTGGGCTATGGCTACACCTTC.

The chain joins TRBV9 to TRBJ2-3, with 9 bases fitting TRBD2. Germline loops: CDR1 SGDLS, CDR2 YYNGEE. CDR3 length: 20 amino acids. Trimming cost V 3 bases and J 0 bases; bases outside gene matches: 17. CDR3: CASSDPRDYRTSASTDTQYF. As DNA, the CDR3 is TGTGCCAGCAGCGATCCCCGCGATTATAGGACTAGCGCTAGCACAGATACGCAGTATTTT.

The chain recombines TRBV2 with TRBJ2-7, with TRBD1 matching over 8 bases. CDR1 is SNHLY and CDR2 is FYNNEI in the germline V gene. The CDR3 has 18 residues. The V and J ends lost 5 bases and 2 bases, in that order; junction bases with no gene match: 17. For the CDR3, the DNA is TGTGCCAGCAGTTTCAATGGTCAGACAGGGGTCGATACCTACGAGCAGTACTTC. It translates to CASSFNGQTGVDTYEQYF. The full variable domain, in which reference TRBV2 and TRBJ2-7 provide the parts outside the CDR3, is EPEVTQTPSHQVTQMGQEVILRCVPISNHLYFYWYRQILGQKVEFLVSFYNNEISEKSEIFDDQFSVERPDGSNFTLKIRSTKLEDSAMYFCASSFNGQTGVDTYEQYFGPGTRLTVT.